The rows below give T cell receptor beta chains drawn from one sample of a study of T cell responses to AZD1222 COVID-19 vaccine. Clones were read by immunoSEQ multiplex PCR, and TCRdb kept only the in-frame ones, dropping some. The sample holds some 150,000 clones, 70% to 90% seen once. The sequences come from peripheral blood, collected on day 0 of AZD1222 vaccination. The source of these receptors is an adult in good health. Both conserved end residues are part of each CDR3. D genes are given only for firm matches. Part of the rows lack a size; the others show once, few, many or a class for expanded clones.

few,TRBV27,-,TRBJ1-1,TGTGCCAGCAGTGTACGCTGGAACACTGAAGCTTTCTTT,CASSVRWNTEAFF
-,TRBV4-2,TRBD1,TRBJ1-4,TGTGCCAGCAGCCAAGAACCGGGACAGAAGAATGAAAAACTGTTTTTT,CASSQEPGQKNEKLFF
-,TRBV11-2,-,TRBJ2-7,TGTGCCAGCAGCTTAGGACCGGGGGGCACAACCTACGAGCAGTACTTC,CASSLGPGGTTYEQYF
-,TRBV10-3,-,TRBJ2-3,TGTGCCATCAGTGGGACTAGCACAGATACGCAGTATTTT,CAISGTSTDTQYF
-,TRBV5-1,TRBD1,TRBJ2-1,TGCGCCAGCAGCCAGGGGACAGACAATGAGCAGTTCTTC,CASSQGTDNEQFF
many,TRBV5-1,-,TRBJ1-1,TGCGCCAGCAGCTTGGCCGGTTCAGGGGATGCTTTCTTT,CASSLAGSGDAFF
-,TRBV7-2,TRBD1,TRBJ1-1,TGTGCCAGTATACCGGGACAGGGCGTTGGGGGGGCTTTCTTT,CASIPGQGVGGAFF
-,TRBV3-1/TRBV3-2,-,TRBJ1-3,TGTGCCAGCAGCGACCCACGGAGCTCTGGAAACACCATATATTTT,CASSDPRSSGNTIYF
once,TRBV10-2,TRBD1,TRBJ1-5,TGCGCCAGCAGAGACAGGGGAGCGAATCAGCCCCAGCATTTT,CASRDRGANQPQHF
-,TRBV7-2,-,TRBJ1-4,TGTGCCAGCAGCGTCTACTTAGCAACTAATGAAAAACTGTTTTTT,CASSVYLATNEKLFF
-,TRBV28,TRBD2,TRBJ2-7,TGTGCCAGCAGTAGACCGGGACTAGCGGCCAGCTCCTACGAGCAGTACTTC,CASSRPGLAASSYEQYF
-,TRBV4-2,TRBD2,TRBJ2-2,TGTGCCAGCAGCCTTATACCCGGGCCGGCGGGGGGCGTTAACACCGGGGAGCTGTTTTTT,CASSLIPGPAGGVNTGELFF
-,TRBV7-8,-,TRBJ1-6,TGTGCCAGCAGCTTAGCGGCCGGAGTTAATTCACCCCTCCACTTT,CASSLAAGVNSPLHF
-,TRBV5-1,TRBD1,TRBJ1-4,TGCGCCAGCAGCTCCCCCGGGACAGGGAATGAAAAACTGTTTTTT,CASSSPGTGNEKLFF
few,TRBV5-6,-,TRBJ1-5,TGTGCCAGCAGCACTCTCGGACAGAATCAGCCCCAGCATTTT,CASSTLGQNQPQHF
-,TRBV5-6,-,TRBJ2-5,TGTGCCAGTAGCCCCCTTTCGTACGCCGGGGGAGAGACCCAGTACTTC,CASSPLSYAGGETQYF
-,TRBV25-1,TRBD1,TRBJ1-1,TGTGCCACAGGGACAGAGAAGTTTGCTTTCTTT,CATGTEKFAFF
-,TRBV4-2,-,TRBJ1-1,TGTGCCAGCAGCCAGACGGGGGGGAACACTGAAGCTTTCTTT,CASSQTGGNTEAFF
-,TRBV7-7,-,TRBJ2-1,TGTGCCAGCAGCCCCGCGATATGGGGGGGGGCGACTGAGCAGTTCTTC,CASSPAIWGGATEQFF
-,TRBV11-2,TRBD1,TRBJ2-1,TGTGCCAGCAGCTCCCCGGGACAGGGAAGGCTTAATGAGCAGTTCTTC,CASSSPGQGRLNEQFF
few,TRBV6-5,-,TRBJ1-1,TGTGCCAGCAGGAGCTCAGGGGAAGCTTTCTTT,CASRSSGEAFF
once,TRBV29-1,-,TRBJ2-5,TGCAGCGTGGAAGCAGGGTATGGGGAGACCCAGTACTTC,CSVEAGYGETQYF
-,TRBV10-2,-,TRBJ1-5,TGCGCCAGCAGTGTCCGGGACAGCAATCAGCCCCAGCATTTT,CASSVRDSNQPQHF
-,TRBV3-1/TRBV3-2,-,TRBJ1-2,TGTGCCAGCAGCCCCCGGGGTCTAGGCTACACCTTC,CASSPRGLGYTF
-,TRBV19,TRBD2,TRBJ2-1,TGTGCCAGTAGTATAGGACTAGCGGGGCCCAGCTCCTACAATGAGCAGTTCTTC,CASSIGLAGPSSYNEQFF
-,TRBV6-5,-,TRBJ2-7,TGTGCCAGCAGTCCGGGGGCGCTGGGCTACGAGCAGTACTTC,CASSPGALGYEQYF
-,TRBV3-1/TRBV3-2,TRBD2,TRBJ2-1,TGTGCCAGCAGCCAAGCGGGGGGGTTCTACAATGAGCAGTTCTTC,CASSQAGGFYNEQFF
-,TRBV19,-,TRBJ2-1,TGTGCCAGTAGTAGACCGCAACCCTACAATGAGCAGTTCTTC,CASSRPQPYNEQFF
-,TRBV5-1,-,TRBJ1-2,TGCGCCAGCAGCTTGGATTATGGGTCTTCTTTTAACTATGGCTACACCTTC,CASSLDYGSSFNYGYTF
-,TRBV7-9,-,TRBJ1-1,TGTGCCAGCAGCTTGTGGGAGTTGAACGCTGAAGCTTTCTTT,CASSLWELNAEAFF
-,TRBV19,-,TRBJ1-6,TGTGCCAGTAGTAGGGCAGGATCCTATAATTCACCCCTCCACTTT,CASSRAGSYNSPLHF
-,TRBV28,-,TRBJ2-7,TGTGCCAGCAGTACTCGACCTTACGAGCAGTACTTC,CASSTRPYEQYF
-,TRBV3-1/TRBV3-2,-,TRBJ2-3,TGTGCCAGCAGCTCGGGAGCCGGCACAGATACGCAGTATTTT,CASSSGAGTDTQYF
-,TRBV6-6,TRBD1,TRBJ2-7,TGTGCCAGCAGGCCCGACGGCAGGGGGTCCTACGAGCAGTACTTC,CASRPDGRGSYEQYF
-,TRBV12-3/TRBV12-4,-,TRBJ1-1,TGTGCCAGCAGTAAGGGGCGTGAAGCTTTCTTT,CASSKGREAFF
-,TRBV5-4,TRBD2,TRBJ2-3,TGTGCCAGCCGAATTAGCGGGGGGAATACGCAGTATTTT,CASRISGGNTQYF
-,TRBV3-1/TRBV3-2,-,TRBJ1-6,TGTGCCAGCAGCCAAGATTTCCCACCCCTCCACTTT,CASSQDFPPLHF
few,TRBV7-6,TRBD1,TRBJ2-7,TGTGCCAGCAGCTCAACAGGGGGCGCGGGTGAGCAGTACTTC,CASSSTGGAGEQYF
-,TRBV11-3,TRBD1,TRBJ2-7,TGTGCCAGCAGCTCCCGGGACAGCTACGAGCAGTACTTC,CASSSRDSYEQYF
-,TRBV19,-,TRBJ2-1,TGTGCCAGTAGTATGAGCTATTCATACAATGAGCAGTTCTTC,CASSMSYSYNEQFF
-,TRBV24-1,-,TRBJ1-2,TGTGCCACCAGTGACTTACAGGGCCGGTATGGCTACACCTTC,CATSDLQGRYGYTF
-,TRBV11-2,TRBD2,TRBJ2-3,TGTGCCAGCAGCCAGGGGGCTAGCGGGAGTTGGGACACAGATACGCAGTATTTT,CASSQGASGSWDTDTQYF